What follows are 25 T cell receptor beta chains derived from one specimen sequenced in a study of long-term antiretroviral therapy in people with HIV. The immunoSEQ assay was v3.0, run at survey level. Produced via immunoSEQ multiplex PCR; TCRdb's table is partial and in-frame only. The data contain about 22,000 clones, 86% of them seen just once; the ten biggest clones take up more than 6.5%. The source material was unsorted PBMCs, sampled 1.8 years before starting antiretroviral therapy. All receptors come from a woman aged 25-40 years with HIV.

In nucleotides, the CDR3 is TGTGCCAGCAGGCCCTTGTCGGGGGTCGTTAATACGCAGTATTTT. Protein: CASRPLSGVVNTQYF. The chain has TRBV27 and TRBJ2-3; D is possibly TRBD2 (6 bases). The length of the CDR3 is 15 residues. Germline values: CDR1 MNHEY, CDR2 SMNVEV (reference sequence). V was clipped by 6 bases and J by 7 bases, with 20 bases between them.

This rearrangement joins TRBV5-1 to TRBJ2-3; D is unresolved. The germline CDR1 and CDR2 sequences are SGHRS and YFSETQ. The CDR3 totals 16 residues. Trimming removed 0 bases from V and 1 base from J, with 12 bases in between. The CDR3 is CASSLEGGPGTDTQYF. In DNA, the CDR3 is TGCGCCAGCAGCTTGGAAGGCGGACCGGGCACAGATACGCAGTATTTT.

The count of this clone is one. The CDR3 is CATVSNQNYEQYF. The CDR3 DNA follows: TGTGCCACCGTTTCGAATCAAAATTACGAGCAGTACTTC. The rearrangement uses TRBV19 and TRBJ2-7; D gene unclear. V was cut by 10 bases and J by 4 bases, with 17 bases left in between. This CDR3 has 13 amino acids. Germline V gives CDR1 LNHDA, CDR2 SQIVND (reference sequence).

The V gene is TRBV21-1, the J gene TRBJ2-7; the DNA was not used to check the table's D call, TRBD2. TRBV21-1 is a listed pseudogene. The CDR3 is 14 residues long. CDR3 coding DNA: TGTGCCAGCAGCAAAGCGAGAGGCCACTACGAGCAGTACTTC. It is translated as CASSKARGHYEQYF.

J is TRBJ2-7 and V is TRBV2; D not certain. Between the trimmed V and J ends, which lost 8 bases and 2 bases, there was a span of 16 bases. The CDR3 contains 14 residues. The germline V gene has CDR1 SNHLY and CDR2 FYNNEI. CDR3 sequence reads: CASALSAGPYEQYF. Written as DNA, the CDR3 is TGTGCCAGCGCACTCTCAGCAGGTCCCTACGAGCAGTACTTC.

The J gene is TRBJ2-1, the V gene TRBV6-5; no firm D call. V was shortened by 6 bases and J by 4 bases, with 13 bases between the two germline ends. CDR3 length: 14 amino acids. The germline CDR1 and CDR2 sequences are MNHEY and SVGAGI. The CDR3 region has the DNA TGTGCCAGCAGCTTCGGGCGGCTATACAATGAGCAGTTCTTC. It specifies CASSFGRLYNEQFF.

This CDR3 is CASSPLASGGPGTDTQYF. The CDR3 DNA reads as TGTGCCAGCTCACCATTGGCTAGCGGGGGGCCGGGCACAGATACGCAGTATTTT. The rearrangement joins TRBV18 to TRBJ2-3; 11 bases fit TRBD2. With 2 bases clipped from V and 1 base from J, the junction kept 8 bases outside the gene matches. CDR3 length: 18 residues. Germline CDR1 KGHSH, CDR2 LQKENI.

The chain joins TRBV9 to TRBJ1-3; D gene unclear. Trimming pared 0 bases from V and 0 bases from J, leaving 10 bases between. The germline V gene encodes CDR1 SGDLS and CDR2 YYNGEE. This CDR3 contains 16 residues. CDR3 bases: TGTGCCAGCAGCGTAGGGCTCAAAGACTCTGGAAACACCATATATTTT. Amino acids: CASSVGLKDSGNTIYF.

The CDR3: CASSPKPPGQGVYEQFF. The CDR3 nucleotides read TGCGCCAGCAGCCCCAAACCCCCGGGACAGGGAGTATATGAGCAGTTCTTC. The chain links TRBV4-1 to TRBJ2-1, with 9 nucleotides matching TRBD1. The CDR3 has 17 residues. V trimming: 4 bases; J trimming: 8 bases; junction bases outside the gene matches: 15. In germline, CDR1 is MGHRA, CDR2 YSYEKL.

The chain carries TRBV9 and TRBJ2-3; D possibly corresponds to TRBD2 (7 bases). Germline V CDR1 and CDR2: SGDLS, YYNGEE. The CDR3 is made up of 16 amino acids. With 2 bases removed from V and 0 bases from J, the gap between germline ends came to 13 bases. The CDR3 here is CASSVRGRASTDTQYF. DNA for the CDR3: TGTGCCAGCAGCGTGAGGGGGAGGGCGAGCACAGATACGCAGTATTTT. The variable domain in full, with the rest retrieved from reference TRBV9 and TRBJ2-3, is DSGVTQTPKHLITATGQRVTLRCSPRSGDLSVYWYQQSLDQGLQFLIQYYNGEERAKGNILERFSAQQFPDLHSELNLSSLELGDSALYFCASSVRGRASTDTQYFGPGTRLTVL.

CDR3 amino acids: CASSRDRLLATNEKLFF. For the CDR3, the DNA is TGTGCCAGCTCACGAGACCGGCTCCTTGCAACTAATGAAAAACTGTTTTTT. The chain combines TRBV18 with TRBJ1-4; no reliable D call. The germline V and J ends were trimmed by 4 bases and 0 bases, with 15 bases remaining between them. This CDR3 region has 17 residues. The germline CDR1 and CDR2 sequences are KGHSH and LQKENI.

The chain carries TRBV9 and TRBJ1-4; possibly TRBD1 for D (6 bases). V lost 4 bases and J lost 7, with 14 bases in between. The germline CDR1 and CDR2 sequences are SGDLS and YYNGEE. The CDR3 length is 14 residues. The CDR3 here is CASSPRQDVEKLFF. As DNA, the CDR3 is TGTGCCAGCAGCCCCCGACAGGATGTTGAAAAACTGTTTTTT. The full variable domain, in which reference TRBV9 and TRBJ1-4 provide the parts outside the CDR3, is DSGVTQTPKHLITATGQRVTLRCSPRSGDLSVYWYQQSLDQGLQFLIQYYNGEERAKGNILERFSAQQFPDLHSELNLSSLELGDSALYFCASSPRQDVEKLFFGSGTQLSVL.

V gene TRBV27 combines with J gene TRBJ1-3; no firm D call. V was pared by 7 bases and J by 4 bases, with 8 bases between. Per germline, CDR1 MNHEY and CDR2 SMNVEV (reference sequence). The length of the CDR3 is 12 residues. CDR3 DNA: TGTGCCAGCAAGGGTTTAGGAAACACCATATATTTT. Translated: CASKGLGNTIYF.

V and J are TRBV18 and TRBJ1-1; TRBD1 might be the D (5 bases). The CDR3 runs to 13 residues. Germline V gives CDR1 KGHSH, CDR2 LQKENI. V gave up 3 bases and J gave up 5 bases, with 10 bases separating them. The CDR3 loop is CASSPLGGTEAFF. CDR3 nucleotide sequence: TGTGCCAGCTCACCGTTGGGGGGAACTGAAGCTTTCTTT.

The chain uses TRBV18 and TRBJ1-6; possible D gene TRBD1, 5 bases. The V end was cut by 2 bases, the J end by 4 bases, with 15 bases between. This CDR3 has 17 residues. CDR1 and CDR2 (germline): KGHSH, LQKENI. CDR3 sequence reads: CASSPTVGQLYNSPLHF. Written as DNA, the CDR3 is TGTGCCAGCTCACCAACGGTGGGGCAGCTGTATAATTCACCCCTCCACTTT.

This chain joins TRBV6-1 and TRBJ1-1; D remains ambiguous. The CDR3 has 12 residues. Germline CDR1 MNHNS, CDR2 SASEGT. Trimming shortened V by 8 bases and J by 0 bases, and 7 bases separated the two germline ends. The DNA of the CDR3 is TGTGCCAGCCGCAGGCTGAACACTGAAGCTTTCTTT. Amino acid sequence: CASRRLNTEAFF.

A few counts support this clone. This sequence joins TRBV19 and TRBJ1-6; tentatively, D is TRBD1 (5 bases). The germline V gene encodes CDR1 LNHDA and CDR2 SQIVND (reference sequence). This CDR3 contains 14 residues. The V and J ends lost 4 bases and 8 bases respectively, with 12 bases between them. This chain's CDR3 is CASSTGMVHSPLHF. In DNA form, the CDR3 reads TGTGCCAGTAGTACAGGGATGGTGCATTCACCCCTCCACTTT.

The CDR3 sequence is CSVEDTGQGHTDTQYF. The CDR3 DNA reads as TGCAGCGTTGAAGACACCGGACAGGGTCACACAGATACGCAGTATTTT. The chain joins TRBV29-1 to TRBJ2-3, with TRBD1 matching 8 bases. Per germline, CDR1 SQVTM and CDR2 ANQGSEA. CDR3 size: 16 residues. Germline trimming cut 0 bases from V and 2 bases from J; bases unmatched to any gene: 7.

The chain has TRBV19 and TRBJ2-7, with TRBD2 as a possible D gene (6 bases). This CDR3 has 15 amino acids. Per the germline V gene, CDR1 is LNHDA and CDR2 is SQIVND (reference sequence). V lost 5 bases and J 5 bases, leaving 19 bases between the germline ends. CDR3 protein: CASSPILEGVHEQYF. CDR3 sequence (DNA): TGTGCCAGTAGTCCCATTTTGGAGGGCGTCCACGAGCAGTACTTC.

The V call is TRBV19, the J call TRBJ2-5; 9 nucleotides line up with TRBD1. CDR1 LNHDA and CDR2 SQIVND come from the germline V gene (reference sequence). The trim removed 3 bases at V and 2 bases at J, leaving 4 bases unmatched. The CDR3 totals 15 residues. The DNA for the CDR3 is TGTGCCAGTAGTATTTGGGACAGGGATCAAGAGACCCAGTACTTC. The encoded protein is CASSIWDRDQETQYF.

The rearrangement uses TRBV7-2 and TRBJ1-1; D is possibly TRBD1 (5 bases). CDR3 length: 14 residues. V was trimmed by 4 bases and J by 3 bases, leaving 12 bases between them. Per germline, CDR1 SGHTA and CDR2 FQGNSA. This CDR3 reads CASSWRQGDTEAFF. The CDR3 DNA reads TGTGCCAGCAGCTGGAGGCAGGGAGACACTGAAGCTTTCTTT.

This chain joins TRBV27 and TRBJ1-2; D is unclear. Trimming removed 6 bases from V and 6 bases from J, with 14 bases in between. Germline assignment: CDR1 MNHEY and CDR2 SMNVEV (reference sequence). The CDR3 consists of 13 residues. Written as DNA, the CDR3 is TGTGCCAGCAGACCGCCGGGGTGGCATGGCTACACCTTC. Its translation: CASRPPGWHGYTF.

This chain joins TRBV10-3 and TRBJ1-4; D is perhaps TRBD1 (5 bases). The CDR3 has 15 residues. Germline values: CDR1 ENHRY, CDR2 SYGVKD. V was clipped by 6 bases and J by 8 bases, with 19 bases between them. This CDR3 is CAIRPGQSGVEKLFF. CDR3 coding DNA: TGTGCCATCAGACCCGGACAATCCGGGGTGGAAAAACTGTTTTTT.

This clone was seen just once. V usage is TRBV11-3 and J usage is TRBJ2-1; possibly TRBD1 for D (6 bases). The CDR3 is made up of 13 amino acids. V lost 5 bases, J lost 9 bases, and 14 bases lay in between. Germline CDR1 SGHNT, CDR2 YENEEA. CDR3: CASSPDSRGEQFF. The CDR3 DNA sequence: TGTGCCAGCAGCCCCGATTCCAGGGGTGAGCAGTTCTTC.

The chain uses TRBV9 and TRBJ1-6, with D maybe TRBD1 (5 bases). Trimming removed 1 base from V and 6 bases from J, with 17 bases in between. CDR3 length: 17 residues. CDR1 and CDR2 from the germline V gene are SGDLS and YYNGEE. The DNA of the CDR3 is TGTGCCAGCAGCGTAAGGGAATACGACCAGGGTAATTCACCCCTCCACTTT. Protein: CASSVREYDQGNSPLHF.